The next 10 T cell receptor beta chains were all read from a single sample in a study of T cell repertoires in cytomegalovirus infection. These receptors have no known antigen. A single record per CDR3 protein comes from TCRdb applying MiXCR to the reads. The sample contains about 130,000 distinct CDR3 sequences, roughly a quarter of which appear only once. Sequenced material: PBMCs, sequenced either directly or after in vitro stimulation (not recorded which). The receptors were gathered from a human donor in good health (CMV status not recorded). Some clones in this sample may be carry-over from other donors' samples.

This clonotype has a count of ten or more. This sequence joins TRBV7-6 and TRBJ2-5; 7 nucleotides agree with TRBD1. Germline lookup yields CDR1 SGHVS and CDR2 FNYEAQ. The V and J ends lost 5 bases and 2 bases, in that order; junction bases with no gene match: 5. The CDR3 contains 14 residues. In DNA, the CDR3 is TGTGCCAGCAGCCGATGGACAGGTCAAGAGACCCAGTACTTC. It codes for CASSRWTGQETQYF. The variable domain in full, with the rest retrieved from reference TRBV7-6 and TRBJ2-5, is GAGVSQSPRYKVTKRGQDVALRCDPISGHVSLYWYRQALGQGPEFLTYFNYEAQQDKSGLPNDRFSAERPEGSISTLTIQRTEQRDSAMYRCASSRWTGQETQYFGPGTRLLVL.

V is TRBV29-1 and J is TRBJ2-7; D not resolved. CDR3 length: 11 residues. V was trimmed by 0 bases and J by 4 bases, leaving 4 bases between them. Germline CDR1 reads SQVTM; CDR2 reads ANQGSEA. In DNA form, the CDR3 reads TGCAGCGTTGAAGAGGCATACGAGCAGTACTTC. It is translated as CSVEEAYEQYF.

This clonotype came up a few times. This CDR3 is CSVRWGDTQYF. The CDR3 nucleotides read TGCAGCGTGCGCTGGGGTGATACGCAGTATTTT. The chain links TRBV29-1 to TRBJ2-3, with D unclear. Germline assignment: CDR1 SQVTM and CDR2 ANQGSEA. The CDR3 has 11 residues. The V gene lost 6 bases and the J gene lost 6 bases, with 10 bases spanning the gap.

A few counts support this clonotype. The DNA for the CDR3 is TGTGCCAGCAGCAACCGAGACTACGAGCAGTACTTC. This encodes CASSNRDYEQYF. This chain links TRBV5-8 with TRBJ2-7; D remains unclear. This CDR3 contains 12 residues. Germline V CDR1 and CDR2: SGHTS, YDEGEE. V shed 4 bases and J shed 3 bases, with 8 bases lying between them.

This clonotype has ten or more counts. The V call is TRBV7-8, the J call TRBJ2-1; D is unclear. The V end lost 1 base, the J end lost 6 bases, and 4 bases lay between the germline ends. From germline, CDR1 is SGHVS and CDR2 FQNEAQ. The CDR3 totals 12 residues. The CDR3 DNA is TGTGCCAGCAGCTTAGAAGGCAATGAGCAGTTCTTC. Translating gives CASSLEGNEQFF.

The CDR3, as DNA: TGTGCCAGCAGCCCGCGTTTGCGGACCCAATTAAAGAGCTCCTACGAGCAGTACTTC. Translating it yields CASSPRLRTQLKSSYEQYF. This chain links TRBV7-9 with TRBJ2-7; no reliable D call. The ends were cut back, 5 bases at V and 0 bases at J, with 26 bases in the middle. The CDR3 is 19 amino acids. The germline V gene encodes CDR1 SEHNR and CDR2 FQNEAQ (reference sequence).

A few counts support this clonotype. V is TRBV28 and J is TRBJ2-5; 7 nucleotides agree with TRBD1. The CDR3 has 16 amino acids. Germline CDR1 MDHEN, CDR2 SYDVKM. V was clipped by 6 bases and J by 4 bases; unmatched bases: 14. DNA for the CDR3: TGTGCCAGCAGCACCAAATCTTACAGGGGACGAGAGACCCAGTACTTC. Translating gives CASSTKSYRGRETQYF.

The rearrangement uses TRBV4-1 and TRBJ2-4; 10 bases match TRBD1. CDR1 MGHRA and CDR2 YSYEKL come from the germline V gene. Unmatched junction bases numbered 12, after V lost 0 bases and J lost 1 base. The length of the CDR3 is 20 residues. CDR3 amino acids: CASSQEGGVVGQGAKNIQYF. DNA for the CDR3: TGCGCCAGCAGCCAAGAGGGGGGGGTCGTGGGACAGGGGGCCAAAAACATTCAGTACTTC.

This clonotype appeared many times. The rearrangement uses TRBV7-2 and TRBJ2-5; D is tentatively TRBD1 or TRBD2 (5 bases each). Germline V gene sequence: CDR1 SGHTA, CDR2 FQGNSA. The CDR3 runs to 15 residues. V dropped 5 bases and J dropped 1 base, with 14 bases sitting between them. CDR3 DNA sequence: TGTGCCAGCAGCGAGGACGGGGCCTCCCAAGAGACCCAGTACTTC. Its protein is CASSEDGASQETQYF.

V gene TRBV19 combines with J gene TRBJ2-2; weak D call: TRBD1 (6 bases). This CDR3 has 15 residues. Between the trimmed V and J ends, which lost 6 bases and 4 bases, there was a span of 15 bases. Germline V lookup: CDR1 LNHDA, CDR2 SQIVND (reference sequence). The CDR3 region has the DNA TGTGCCAGTAGGTTTGGGGGCTTGGGCACCGGGGAGCTGTTTTTT. Its translation is CASRFGGLGTGELFF.